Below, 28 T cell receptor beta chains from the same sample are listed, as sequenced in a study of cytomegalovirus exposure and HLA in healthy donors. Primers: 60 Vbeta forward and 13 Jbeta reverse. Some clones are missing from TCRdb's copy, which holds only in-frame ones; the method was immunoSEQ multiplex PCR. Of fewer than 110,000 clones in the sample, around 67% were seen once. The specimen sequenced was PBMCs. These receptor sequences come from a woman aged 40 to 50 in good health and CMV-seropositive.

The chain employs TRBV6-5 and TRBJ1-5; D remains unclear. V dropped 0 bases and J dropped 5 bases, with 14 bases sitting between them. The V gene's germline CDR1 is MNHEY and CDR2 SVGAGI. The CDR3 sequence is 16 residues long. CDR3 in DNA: TGTGCCAGCAGTTACTCAAGAGACGGAGGCCATCAGCCCCAGCATTTT. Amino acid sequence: CASSYSRDGGHQPQHF.

The CDR3 reads CASSLGVSRAEKLFF. In DNA form, the CDR3 reads TGCGCCAGCAGCTTGGGGGTTTCCAGGGCCGAAAAACTGTTTTTT. The rearrangement joins TRBV5-1 to TRBJ1-4, with D tentatively TRBD1 (5 bases). This CDR3 has 15 residues. Between the trimmed V and J ends, which lost 0 bases and 8 bases, there was a span of 14 bases. Per germline, CDR1 SGHRS and CDR2 YFSETQ.

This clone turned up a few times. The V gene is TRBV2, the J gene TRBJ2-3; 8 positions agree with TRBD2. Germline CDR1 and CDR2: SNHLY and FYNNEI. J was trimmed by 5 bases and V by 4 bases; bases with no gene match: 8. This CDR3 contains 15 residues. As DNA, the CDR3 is TGTGCCAGCAGTGTCGACCAGCGGGGGATAGATACGCAGTATTTT. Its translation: CASSVDQRGIDTQYF.

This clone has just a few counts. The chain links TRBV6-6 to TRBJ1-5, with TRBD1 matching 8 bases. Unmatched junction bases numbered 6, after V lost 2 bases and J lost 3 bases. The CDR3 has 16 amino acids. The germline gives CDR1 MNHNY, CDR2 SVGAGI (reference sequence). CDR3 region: CASSYGTGYSNQPQHF. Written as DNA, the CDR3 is TGTGCCAGCAGTTACGGGACAGGCTATTCCAATCAGCCCCAGCATTTT.

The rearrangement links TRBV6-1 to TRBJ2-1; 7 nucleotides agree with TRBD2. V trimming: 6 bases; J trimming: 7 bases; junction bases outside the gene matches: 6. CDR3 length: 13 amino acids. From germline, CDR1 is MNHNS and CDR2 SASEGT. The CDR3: CASRASGENEQFF. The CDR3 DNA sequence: TGTGCCAGCAGAGCTAGCGGAGAAAATGAGCAGTTCTTC.

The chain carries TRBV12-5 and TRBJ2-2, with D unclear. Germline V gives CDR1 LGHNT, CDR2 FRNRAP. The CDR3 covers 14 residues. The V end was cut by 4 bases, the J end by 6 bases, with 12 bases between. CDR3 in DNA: TGTGCTAGTGGTTCCCAATTCCCAGCCGGGGAGCTGTTTTTT. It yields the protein CASGSQFPAGELFF.

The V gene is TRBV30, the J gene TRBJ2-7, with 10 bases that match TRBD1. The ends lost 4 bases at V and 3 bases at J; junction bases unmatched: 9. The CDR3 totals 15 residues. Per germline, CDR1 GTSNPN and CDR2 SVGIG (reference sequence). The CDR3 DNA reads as TGTGCCTGGAATCACGGACAGGGGGGAAACTACGAGCAGTACTTC. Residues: CAWNHGQGGNYEQYF.

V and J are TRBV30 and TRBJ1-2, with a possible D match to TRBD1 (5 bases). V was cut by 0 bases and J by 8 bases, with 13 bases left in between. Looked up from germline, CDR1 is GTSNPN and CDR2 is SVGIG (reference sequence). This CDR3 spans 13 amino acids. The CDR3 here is CAWSVQGAGGYTF. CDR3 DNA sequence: TGTGCCTGGAGTGTACAAGGGGCAGGAGGCTACACCTTC.

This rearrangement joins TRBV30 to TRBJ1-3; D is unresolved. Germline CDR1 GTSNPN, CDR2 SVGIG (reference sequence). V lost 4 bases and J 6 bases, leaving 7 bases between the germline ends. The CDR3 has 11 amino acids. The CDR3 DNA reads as TGTGCCTGGACCTCCCTAAACACCATATATTTT. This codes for CAWTSLNTIYF.

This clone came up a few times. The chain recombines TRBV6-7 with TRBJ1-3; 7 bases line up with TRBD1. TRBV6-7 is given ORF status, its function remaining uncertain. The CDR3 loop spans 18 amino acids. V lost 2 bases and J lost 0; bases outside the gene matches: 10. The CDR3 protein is CASSYLQGDSRSGNTIYF. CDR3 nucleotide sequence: TGTGCCAGCAGTTACCTACAAGGGGACAGCCGCTCTGGAAACACCATATATTTT.

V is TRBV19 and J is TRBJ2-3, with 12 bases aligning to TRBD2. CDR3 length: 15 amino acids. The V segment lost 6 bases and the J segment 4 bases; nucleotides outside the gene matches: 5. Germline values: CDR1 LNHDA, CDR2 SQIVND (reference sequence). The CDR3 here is CASRTSGGIADTQYF. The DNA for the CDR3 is TGTGCCAGTAGAACTAGCGGGGGGATCGCAGATACGCAGTATTTT.

CDR3 residues: CASGLWDFPYEQYF. The DNA for the CDR3 is TGTGCCAGCGGGCTATGGGACTTCCCCTACGAGCAGTACTTC. This chain uses TRBV11-2 with TRBJ2-7; D is perhaps TRBD2 (6 bases). The CDR3 is 14 residues long. Germline CDR1 and CDR2: SGHAT and FQNNGV. The ends were cut back, 8 bases at V and 2 bases at J, with 16 bases in the middle.

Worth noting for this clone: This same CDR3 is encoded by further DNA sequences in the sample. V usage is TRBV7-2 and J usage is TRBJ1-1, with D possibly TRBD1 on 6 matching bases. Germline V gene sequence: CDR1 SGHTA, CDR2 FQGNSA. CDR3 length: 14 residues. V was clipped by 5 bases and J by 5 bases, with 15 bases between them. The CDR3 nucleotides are TGTGCCAGCAGCCCACAGGGTCGTAGGACTGAAGCTTTCTTT. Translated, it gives CASSPQGRRTEAFF.

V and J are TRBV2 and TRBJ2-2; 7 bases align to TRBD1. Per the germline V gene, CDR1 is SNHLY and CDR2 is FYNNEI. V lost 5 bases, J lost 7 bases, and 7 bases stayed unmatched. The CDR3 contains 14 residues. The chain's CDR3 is CASSFLQGSGELFF. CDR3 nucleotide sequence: TGTGCCAGCAGTTTTTTACAGGGGAGCGGGGAGCTGTTTTTT.

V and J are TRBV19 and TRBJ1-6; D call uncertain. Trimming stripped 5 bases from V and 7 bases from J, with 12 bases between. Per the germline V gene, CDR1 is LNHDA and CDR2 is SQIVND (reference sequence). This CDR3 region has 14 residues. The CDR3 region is CASSFGPENSPLHF. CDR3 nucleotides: TGTGCCAGTAGTTTTGGGCCCGAAAATTCACCCCTCCACTTT.

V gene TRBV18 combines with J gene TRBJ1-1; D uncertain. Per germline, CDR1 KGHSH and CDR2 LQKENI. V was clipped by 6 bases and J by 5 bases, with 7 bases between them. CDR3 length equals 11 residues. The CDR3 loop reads CASSMETEAFF. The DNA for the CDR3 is TGTGCCAGCTCCATGGAGACTGAAGCTTTCTTT.

The CDR3 coding sequence is TGTGCCAGCAGCCACGGGACCCAGGGGTGGGCCAACGTCCTGACTTTC. It specifies CASSHGTQGWANVLTF. The chain employs TRBV5-4 and TRBJ2-6, with a weak D call TRBD1 (6 bases). The CDR3 is made up of 16 amino acids. Germline V gene sequence: CDR1 SGHNT, CDR2 YYREEE (reference sequence). V shed 4 bases and J shed 5 bases, with 16 bases lying between them.

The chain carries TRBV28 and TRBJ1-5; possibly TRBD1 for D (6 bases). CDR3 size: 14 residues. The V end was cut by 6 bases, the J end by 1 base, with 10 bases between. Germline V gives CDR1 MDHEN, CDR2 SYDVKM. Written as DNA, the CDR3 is TGTGCCAGCAGAAAACAGGGAAGCAATCAGCCCCAGCATTTT. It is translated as CASRKQGSNQPQHF.

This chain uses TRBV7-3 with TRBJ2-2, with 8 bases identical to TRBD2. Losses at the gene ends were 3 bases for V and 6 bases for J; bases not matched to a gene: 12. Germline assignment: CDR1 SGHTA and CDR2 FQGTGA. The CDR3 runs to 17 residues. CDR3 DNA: TGTGCCAGCAGCTTGCCCAAGGGCCTAGCGGGTTCCGGGGAGCTGTTTTTT. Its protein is CASSLPKGLAGSGELFF.

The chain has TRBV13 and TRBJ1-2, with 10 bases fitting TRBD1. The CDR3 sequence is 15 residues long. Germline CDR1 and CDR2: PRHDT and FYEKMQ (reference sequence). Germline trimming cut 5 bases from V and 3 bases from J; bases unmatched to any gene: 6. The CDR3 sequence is CASSTRDRGYYGYTF. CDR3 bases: TGTGCCAGCAGCACCCGGGACAGGGGTTACTATGGCTACACCTTC.

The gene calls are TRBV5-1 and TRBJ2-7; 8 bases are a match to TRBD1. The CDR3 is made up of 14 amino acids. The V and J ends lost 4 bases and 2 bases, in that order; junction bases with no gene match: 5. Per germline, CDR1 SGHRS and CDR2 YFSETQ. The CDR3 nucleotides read TGCGCCAGCAGCGACAGGGGCCTGGCCTACGAGCAGTACTTC. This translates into CASSDRGLAYEQYF.

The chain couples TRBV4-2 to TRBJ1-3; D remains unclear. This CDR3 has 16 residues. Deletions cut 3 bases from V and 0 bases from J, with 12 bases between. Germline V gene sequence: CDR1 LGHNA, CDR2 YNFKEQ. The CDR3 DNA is TGTGCCAGCAGCCAGGCTTCAGTGTCCTCTGGAAACACCATATATTTT. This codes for CASSQASVSSGNTIYF.

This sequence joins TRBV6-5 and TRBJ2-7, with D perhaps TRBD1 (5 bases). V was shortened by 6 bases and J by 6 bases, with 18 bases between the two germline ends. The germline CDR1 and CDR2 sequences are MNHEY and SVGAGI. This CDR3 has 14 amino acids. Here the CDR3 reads CASRPPSRGSEQYF. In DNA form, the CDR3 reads TGTGCCAGCAGACCCCCGAGTAGGGGCTCCGAGCAGTACTTC.

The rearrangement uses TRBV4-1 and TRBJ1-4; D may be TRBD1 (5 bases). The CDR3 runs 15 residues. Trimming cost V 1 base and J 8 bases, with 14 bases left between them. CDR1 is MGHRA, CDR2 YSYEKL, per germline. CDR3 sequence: CASSQGRRGLEKLFF. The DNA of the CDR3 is TGCGCCAGCAGCCAAGGTCGTAGGGGTTTGGAAAAACTGTTTTTT.

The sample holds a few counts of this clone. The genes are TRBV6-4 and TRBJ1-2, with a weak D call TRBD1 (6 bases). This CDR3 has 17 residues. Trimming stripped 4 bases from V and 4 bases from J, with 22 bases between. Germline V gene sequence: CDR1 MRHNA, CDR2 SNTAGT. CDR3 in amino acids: CASSGNPPPGVAYGYTF. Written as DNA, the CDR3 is TGTGCCAGCAGTGGGAATCCCCCCCCAGGGGTAGCCTATGGCTACACCTTC.

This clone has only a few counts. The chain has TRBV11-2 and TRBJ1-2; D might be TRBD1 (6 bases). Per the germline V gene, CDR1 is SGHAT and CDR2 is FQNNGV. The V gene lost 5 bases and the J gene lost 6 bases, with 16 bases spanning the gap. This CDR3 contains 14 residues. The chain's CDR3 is CASSVDRRVDGYTF. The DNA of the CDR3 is TGTGCCAGCAGCGTCGACAGGAGAGTCGATGGCTACACCTTC.

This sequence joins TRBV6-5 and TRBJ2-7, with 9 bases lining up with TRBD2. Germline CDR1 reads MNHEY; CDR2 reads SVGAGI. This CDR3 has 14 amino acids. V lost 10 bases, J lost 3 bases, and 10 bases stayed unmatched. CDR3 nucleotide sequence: TGTGCCACCTCCTTAGCGGGGGTGGACTACGAGCAGTACTTC. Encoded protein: CATSLAGVDYEQYF.

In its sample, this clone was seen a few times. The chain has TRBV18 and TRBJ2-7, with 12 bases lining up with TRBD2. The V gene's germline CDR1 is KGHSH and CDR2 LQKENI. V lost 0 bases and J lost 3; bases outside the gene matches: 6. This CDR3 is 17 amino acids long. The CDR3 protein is CASSPPNGLAGLYEQYF. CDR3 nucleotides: TGTGCCAGCTCACCACCTAACGGACTAGCGGGGCTCTACGAGCAGTACTTC.